The entry that follows covers one T cell receptor beta chain sequence. There is no known antigen for this receptor. Per-nucleotide qualities are absent, and no much larger clonotype sits a single base away. V loses 6 bases at its end and J loses 7 bases; junction bases beyond the gene matches: 10. Its CDR3 holds 15 amino acids, cysteine through phenylalanine. Only the CDR3 region is kept as DNA, spanning 45 bases read in frame from base 1. Looking up the germline V gene yields CDR1 SNHLY and CDR2 FYNNEI. Library generation was performed with RT-PCR. The instrument given in TCRdb is Illumina HiSeq 2500. TCRdb itself trimmed the public reads at Q25 with fastp, ran MiXCR and retained productive beta chains. Entries are consolidated by CDR3 protein sequence, retaining the most common genes and DNA. Within this sample are hundreds of thousands of distinct CDR3 sequences, with approximately 14% of them counted one time only. The ten largest account for 5.5% to 7% of the sample.

This entry belongs to a study of response to subunit inactivated influenza vaccine (dated by TCRdb to 2017 to 2018). General notes on the study: To follow how T cells responded to a trivalent subunit inactivated influenza vaccine, the researchers relied on deep quantitative profiling of the T cell receptor repertoire.

Paper-wide results and their limitations: The authors suggested that each seasonal influenza vaccination may recruit only a limited number of new T cells.

This sequence was found in a man in his forties or fifties who received an inactivated influenza vaccine. Donor details come from another sample of the same person, matched by shared clones. The chain is encoded by TRBV2 joined to TRBJ2-1, and 9 junctional nucleotides match TRBD1. The source was PBMCs from blood, collected around 14 days before vaccination. In nucleotides, the sequence is TGTGCCAGCAGACGGGACAGGGATCCTAGGAATGAGCAGTTCTTC. Translation gives CASRRDRDPRNEQFF.